This record concerns one T cell receptor (beta chain) sequence. Germline assignment: CDR1 MNHEY and CDR2 SVGAGI. CDR3 length: 16 amino acids. V lost 4 bases, J lost 4 bases, and 19 bases lay in between. This record comes from a study of shared clonotypes between healthy human individuals. Data came from immunoSEQ multiplex PCR; TCRdb stores just in-frame clones and leaves some out. The sample yields fewer than 650,000 clones, roughly four fifths seen once. The chain uses TRBV6-5 and TRBJ1-2, with D maybe TRBD1 (5 bases). Material: PBMCs. The origin of this receptor is a woman in her thirties or forties in good health. Some clones in this sample may be carry-over from other donors' samples. In DNA, the CDR3 is TGTGCCAGCAGTTGGGACCCCATCCAAGATAGCTATGGCTACACCTTC. This encodes CASSWDPIQDSYGYTF.